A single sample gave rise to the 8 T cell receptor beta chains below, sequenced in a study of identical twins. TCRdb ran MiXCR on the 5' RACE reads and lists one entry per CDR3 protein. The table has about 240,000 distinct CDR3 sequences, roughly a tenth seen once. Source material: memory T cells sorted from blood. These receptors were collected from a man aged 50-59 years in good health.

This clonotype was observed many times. The CDR3 bases are TGCGCCAGCAGCCAAGAGACAGGACCGTTCTACGAGCAGTACTTC. Translated, it gives CASSQETGPFYEQYF. This chain joins TRBV4-3 and TRBJ2-7, with D maybe TRBD1 (6 bases). Trimming removed 0 bases from V and 3 bases from J, with 12 bases in between. Germline V gene sequence: CDR1 LGHNA, CDR2 YSLEER. This CDR3 is built from 15 residues.

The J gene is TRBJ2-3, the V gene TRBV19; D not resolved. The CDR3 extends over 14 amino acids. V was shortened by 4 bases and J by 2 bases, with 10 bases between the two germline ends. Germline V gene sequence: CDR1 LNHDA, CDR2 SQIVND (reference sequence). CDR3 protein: CASSNGGYTDTQYF. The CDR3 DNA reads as TGTGCCAGTAGTAATGGCGGATACACAGATACGCAGTATTTT.

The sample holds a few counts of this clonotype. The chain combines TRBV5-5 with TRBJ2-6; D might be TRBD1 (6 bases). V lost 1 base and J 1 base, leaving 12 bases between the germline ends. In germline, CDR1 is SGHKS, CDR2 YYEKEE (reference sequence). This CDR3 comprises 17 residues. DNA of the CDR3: TGTGCCAGCAGCTTGACAGGGAGCGGTTCTGGGGCCAACGTCCTGACTTTC. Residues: CASSLTGSGSGANVLTF.

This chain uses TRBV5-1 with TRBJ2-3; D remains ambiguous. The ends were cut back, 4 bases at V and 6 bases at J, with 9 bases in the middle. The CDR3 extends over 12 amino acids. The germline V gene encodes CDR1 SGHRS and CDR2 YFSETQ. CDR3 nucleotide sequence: TGCGCCAGCAGCGCGAAAGGGGATACGCAGTATTTT. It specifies CASSAKGDTQYF.

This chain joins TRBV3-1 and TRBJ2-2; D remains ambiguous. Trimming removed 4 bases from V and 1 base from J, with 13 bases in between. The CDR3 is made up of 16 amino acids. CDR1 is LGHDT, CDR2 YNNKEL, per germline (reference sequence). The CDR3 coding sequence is TGTGCCAGCAGCCTGCCTAGATCACTGAACACCGGGGAGCTGTTTTTT. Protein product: CASSLPRSLNTGELFF. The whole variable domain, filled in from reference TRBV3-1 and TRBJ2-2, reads DTAVSQTPKYLVTQMGNDKSIKCEQNLGHDTMYWYKQDSKKFLKIMFSYNNKELIINETVPNRFSPKSPDKAHLNLHINSLELGDSAVYFCASSLPRSLNTGELFFGEGSRLTVL.

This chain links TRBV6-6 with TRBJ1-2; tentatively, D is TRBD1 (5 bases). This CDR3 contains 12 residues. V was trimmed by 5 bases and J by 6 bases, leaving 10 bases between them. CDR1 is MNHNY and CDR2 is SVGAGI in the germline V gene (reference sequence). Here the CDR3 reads CASSNQGDGYTF. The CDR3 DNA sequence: TGTGCCAGCAGTAATCAGGGAGATGGCTACACCTTC.

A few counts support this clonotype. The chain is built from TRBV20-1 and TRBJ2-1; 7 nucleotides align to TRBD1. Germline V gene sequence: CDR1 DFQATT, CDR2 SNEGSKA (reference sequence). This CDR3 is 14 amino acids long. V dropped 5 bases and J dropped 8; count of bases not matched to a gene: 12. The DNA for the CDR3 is TGCAGTGCTTGCCGGGACAGTCTTTTCCATGAGCAGTTCTTC. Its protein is CSACRDSLFHEQFF.

The CDR3 bases are TGTGCCAGCAGTCGAGGGACGGGAATTAGCGGGGAGCTGTTTTTT. Its translation is CASSRGTGISGELFF. The chain couples TRBV12-3 or TRBV12-4 to TRBJ2-2; D is possibly TRBD1 or TRBD2 (5 bases each). The CDR3 covers 15 residues. Trimming removed 5 bases from V and 7 bases from J, with 17 bases in between.